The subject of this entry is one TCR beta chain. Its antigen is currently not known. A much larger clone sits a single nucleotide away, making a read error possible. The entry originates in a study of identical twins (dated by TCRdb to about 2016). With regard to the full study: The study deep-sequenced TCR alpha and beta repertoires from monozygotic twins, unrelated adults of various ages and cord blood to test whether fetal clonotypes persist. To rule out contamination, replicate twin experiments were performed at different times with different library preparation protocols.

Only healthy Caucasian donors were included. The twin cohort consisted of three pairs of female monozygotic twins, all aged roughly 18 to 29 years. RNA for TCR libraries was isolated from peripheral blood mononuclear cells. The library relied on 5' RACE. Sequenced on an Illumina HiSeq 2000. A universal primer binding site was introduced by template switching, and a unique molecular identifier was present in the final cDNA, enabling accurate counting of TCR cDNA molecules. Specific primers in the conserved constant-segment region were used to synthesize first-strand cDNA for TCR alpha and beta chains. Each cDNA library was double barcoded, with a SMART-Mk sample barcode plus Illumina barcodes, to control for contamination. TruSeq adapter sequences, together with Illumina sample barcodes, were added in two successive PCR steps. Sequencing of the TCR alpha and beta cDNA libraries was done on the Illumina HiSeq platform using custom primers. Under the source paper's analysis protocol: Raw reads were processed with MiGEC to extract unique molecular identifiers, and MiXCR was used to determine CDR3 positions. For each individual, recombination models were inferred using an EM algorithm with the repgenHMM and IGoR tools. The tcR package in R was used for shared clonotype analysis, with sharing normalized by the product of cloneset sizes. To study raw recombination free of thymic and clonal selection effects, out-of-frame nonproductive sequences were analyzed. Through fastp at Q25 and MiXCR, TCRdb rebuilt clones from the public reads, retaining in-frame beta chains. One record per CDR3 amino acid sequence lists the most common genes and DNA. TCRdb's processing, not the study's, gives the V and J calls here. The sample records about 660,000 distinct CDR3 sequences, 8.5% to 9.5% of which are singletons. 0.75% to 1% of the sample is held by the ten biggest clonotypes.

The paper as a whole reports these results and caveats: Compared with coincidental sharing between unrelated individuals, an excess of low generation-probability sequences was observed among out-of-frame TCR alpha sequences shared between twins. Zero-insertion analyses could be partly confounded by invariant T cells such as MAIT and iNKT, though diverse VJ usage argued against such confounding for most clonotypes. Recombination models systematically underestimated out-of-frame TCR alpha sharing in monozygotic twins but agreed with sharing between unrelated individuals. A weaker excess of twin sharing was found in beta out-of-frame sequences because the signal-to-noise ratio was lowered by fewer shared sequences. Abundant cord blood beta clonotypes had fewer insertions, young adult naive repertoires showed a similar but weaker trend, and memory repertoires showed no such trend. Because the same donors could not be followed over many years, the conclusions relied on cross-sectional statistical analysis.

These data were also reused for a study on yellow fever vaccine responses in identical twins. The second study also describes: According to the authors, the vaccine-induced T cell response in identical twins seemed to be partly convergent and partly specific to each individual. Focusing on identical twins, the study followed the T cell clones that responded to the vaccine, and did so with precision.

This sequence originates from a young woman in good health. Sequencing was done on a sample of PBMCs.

The nucleotide sequence is TGCGCCAGCAGCCGAGATCGAAGAGAGACCCAGTACTTC. This is translated as CASSRDRRETQYF. Recombination connected TRBV4-3 to TRBJ2-5, with the identity of the D gene unclear. Trimming removed 4 bases from V and 4 bases from J, leaving 10 bases between the germline ends. For CDR1 and CDR2, the germline V gene lists LGHNA and YSLEER. The CDR3 starts with the cysteine, ends with the phenylalanine, and has 13 residues. Only the CDR3 part of the read is kept: 39 bases, read in frame from the first base.